Included here is one T cell receptor beta chain sequence, with context. These data are taken from a study of blood T cell repertoires in COVID-19. Whole-study context: Samples came from the United States, Italy and Spain, spanning acute and convalescent COVID-19. The cDNA or gDNA used as material had been derived from T cells, B-cell-depleted T cells, or PBMCs.

Source study methods: Counts of nucleated cells, estimated from reference gene primer amplification, were obtained. The repertoire was sequenced with immunoSEQ multiplex PCR; TCRdb's copy has only in-frame clones and lacks some. V, J and clone size were drawn from that table, and D and trimming were deduced from the DNA. The sample consists of around 190,000 clones, roughly 81% of them appearing once. The sequenced sample consisted of peripheral blood. This sequence originates from a woman of 80 years or more with acute or convalescent COVID-19.

CDR3: CASSLVRETIEQYF. The CDR3 bases are TGTGCCAGCAGCTTAGTCAGGGAAACCATCGAGCAGTACTTC. This sequence joins TRBV7-9 and TRBJ2-7; D possibly corresponds to TRBD1 (5 bases). The CDR3 loop spans 14 amino acids. Per germline, CDR1 SEHNR and CDR2 FQNEAQ (reference sequence). Between the trimmed V and J ends, which lost 1 base and 6 bases, there was a span of 13 bases.